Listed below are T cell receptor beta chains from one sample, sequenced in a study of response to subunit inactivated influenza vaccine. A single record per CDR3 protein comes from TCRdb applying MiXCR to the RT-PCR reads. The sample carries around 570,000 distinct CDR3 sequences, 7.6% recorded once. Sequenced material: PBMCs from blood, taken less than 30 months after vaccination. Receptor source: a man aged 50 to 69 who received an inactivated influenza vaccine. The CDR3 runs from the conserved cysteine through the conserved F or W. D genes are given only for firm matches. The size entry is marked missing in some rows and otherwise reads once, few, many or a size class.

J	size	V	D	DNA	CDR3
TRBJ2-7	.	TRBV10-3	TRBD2	TGTGCCATCCAGGCTAGCGGGGGGAACGAGCAGTACTTC	CAIQASGGNEQYF
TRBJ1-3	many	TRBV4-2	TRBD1	TGTGCCAGCAGCCAAGAACAGGGGTTATCTGGAAACACCATATATTTT	CASSQEQGLSGNTIYF
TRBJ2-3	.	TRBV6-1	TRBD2	TGTGCCAGCACTCGGACTAGCGGGGGGCACACAGATACGCAGTATTTT	CASTRTSGGHTDTQYF
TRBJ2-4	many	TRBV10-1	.	TGCGCCAGCAGTGAGTCTCAGTTAAAAAACATTCAGTACTTC	CASSESQLKNIQYF
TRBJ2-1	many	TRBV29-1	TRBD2	TGCAGCGAAACTAGCGCCATTGACAATGAGCAGTTCTTC	CSETSAIDNEQFF
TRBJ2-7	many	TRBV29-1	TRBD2	TGCAGCGTTAAAGCGGGAGGCCGTGGTTACGAGCAGTACTTC	CSVKAGGRGYEQYF
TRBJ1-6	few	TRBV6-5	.	TGTGCCAGCGGTGAGGTTAATTCACCCCTCCACTTT	CASGEVNSPLHF
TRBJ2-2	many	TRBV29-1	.	TGCAGCGTTGGTGGGAGAAACACCGGGGAGCTGTTTTTT	CSVGGRNTGELFF
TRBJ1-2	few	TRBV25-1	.	TGTGCCAGCAGTGAAGGTTCTAACTATGGCTACACCTTC	CASSEGSNYGYTF
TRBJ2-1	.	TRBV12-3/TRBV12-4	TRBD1	TGTGCCAGCAGTTTAGTAGGGACAGCTCTAAGTCGGTTCTTC	CASSLVGTALSRFF
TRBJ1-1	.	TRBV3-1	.	TGTGCCAGCAGCCCCCCCCCGGGGTACACTGAAGCTTTCTTT	CASSPPPGYTEAFF
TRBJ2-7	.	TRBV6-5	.	TGTGCCAGCAGTTATAATGGGGGTACCTACGAGCAGTACTTC	CASSYNGGTYEQYF
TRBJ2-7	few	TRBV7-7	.	TGTGCTAGCAGTCAAGGCGAGGGATCCTCCTACGAGCAGTACTTC	CASSQGEGSSYEQYF
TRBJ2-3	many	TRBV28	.	TGTGCCAGCAGGCAGGGACTCTCCCGCGGGGATACGCAGTATTTT	CASRQGLSRGDTQYF
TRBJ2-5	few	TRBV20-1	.	TGCAGTGCACGGGACTCACGGTGGTCAGAGACCCAGTACTTC	CSARDSRWSETQYF
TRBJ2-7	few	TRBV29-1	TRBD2	TGCAGCGTTGTTGTCACACTAGCGGGCTACGAGCAGTACTTC	CSVVVTLAGYEQYF
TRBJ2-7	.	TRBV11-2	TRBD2	TGTGCCAGCAGCTTTACTAGCGGATCCTACGAGCAGTACTTC	CASSFTSGSYEQYF
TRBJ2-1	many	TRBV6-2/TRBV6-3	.	TGTGCCAGCAGTCTACGCCGTCGTATGGTGGTCGGCAGAATTTACAATGAGCAGTTCTTC	CASSLRRRMVVGRIYNEQFF
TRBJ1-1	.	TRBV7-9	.	TGTGCCAGCAGCTTTAACCTGAACACTGAAGCTTTCTTT	CASSFNLNTEAFF
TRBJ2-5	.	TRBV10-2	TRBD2	TGCGCCAGCAGAAGACTAGCGGGGCACAAAGAGACCCAGTACTTC	CASRRLAGHKETQYF
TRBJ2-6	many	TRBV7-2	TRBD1	TGTGCCAGCAGTTTCACAGGGGGCGCCTCTGGGGCCAACGTCCTGACTTTC	CASSFTGGASGANVLTF
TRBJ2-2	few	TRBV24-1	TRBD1	TGTGCCACCAGTGATGGGCCCGGGACAGGGGTCTACACCGGGGAGCTGTTTTTT	CATSDGPGTGVYTGELFF
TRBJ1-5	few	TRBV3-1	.	TGTGCCAGCAGCCCAAGATCTGGGCCGCCCCAGCATTTT	CASSPRSGPPQHF
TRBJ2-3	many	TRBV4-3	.	TGCGCCAGCAGCCATCAGAATTCCATAGATACGCAGTATTTT	CASSHQNSIDTQYF
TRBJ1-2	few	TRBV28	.	TGTGCCAGCAGCCTGGACGGCAAAGCCTTTGGCTACACCTTC	CASSLDGKAFGYTF
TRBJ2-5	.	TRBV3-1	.	TGTGCCAGCAGCCAAGGACCGACGAACCAAGAGACCCAGTACTTC	CASSQGPTNQETQYF
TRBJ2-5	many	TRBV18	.	TGTGCCAGCTCACCCCGAGGTCCGGGACTGGGAGAGACCCAGTACTTC	CASSPRGPGLGETQYF
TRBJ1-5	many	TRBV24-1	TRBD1	TGTGCCACCAGTGACCCGACAGGGAATCGGCCCCAGCATTTT	CATSDPTGNRPQHF
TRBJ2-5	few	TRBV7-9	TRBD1	TGTGCCAGCAGCTTAGTCACAGGGGGCGAAGAGACCCAGTACTTC	CASSLVTGGEETQYF
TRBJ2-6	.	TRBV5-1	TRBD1	TGCGCCAGCAGCTTGTTGACAGGGGGCTCGTCTGGGGCCAACGTCCTGACTTTC	CASSLLTGGSSGANVLTF
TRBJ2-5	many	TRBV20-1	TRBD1	TGCAGTGCTACGGGACAGGTCCAAGAGACCCAGTACTTC	CSATGQVQETQYF
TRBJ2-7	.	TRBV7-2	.	TGTGCCAGCAGCCCAAGACAGGTCGCCGAGCAGTACTTC	CASSPRQVAEQYF
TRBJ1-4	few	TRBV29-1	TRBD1	TGCAGCGTTGGGACAGGGGGCGGAAAACTGTTTTTT	CSVGTGGGKLFF
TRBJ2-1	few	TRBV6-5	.	TGTGCCAGCAGTTCCCCCACTGGAGGGAAACCCTACAATGAGCAGTTCTTC	CASSSPTGGKPYNEQFF
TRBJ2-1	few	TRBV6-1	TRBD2	TGTGCCAGCAGCCTTCTAGCGGGAGAGCGCAATGAGCAGTTCTTC	CASSLLAGERNEQFF